This section outlines one T cell receptor beta chain sequence together with its context. What antigen it recognizes has not been identified. The record has no base qualities; no much larger clone is one base away. The data derive from a study of OX40 agonist ivuxolimab in advanced cancers. Background for the entire study: Ivuxolimab, which targeted the costimulatory receptor OX40 (CD134), was an agonistic, fully human IgG2 monoclonal antibody. In the dose-escalation cohort, roughly 82% of patients were male, and the mean age was around 65 years with a range of 23 to 79. The monotherapy dose-escalation portion (N ≈ 50 patients) of the phase I ivuxolimab trial is reported in the paper. Peripheral TCRbeta sequencing was intended to test whether TCR sequence diversity was altered and clonal T-cell expansion was caused by ivuxolimab. Partial responses occurred in three dose-escalation patients: two with cutaneous melanoma and one with hepatocellular carcinoma. Patients were allowed to have had prior anti-PD-1, anti-PD-L1 or anti-CTLA-4 therapy, and around 41% of the dose-escalation patients had previously received checkpoint inhibitors. Among the approximately 50 dose-escalation patients, 19 had hepatocellular carcinoma, approximately 15 melanoma, 9 renal cell carcinoma and 9 head and neck cancer. Intravenous ivuxolimab was administered to patients every 2 weeks at six dose levels: 0.01, 0.1, 0.3, 1.5, 3 and 10 mg/kg. Overall results and qualifications from the work: After ivuxolimab, expanded clones were on average more numerous among CD8+ T cells than among CD4+ T cells. At doses from 0.1 to 3.0 mg/kg, clonal expansion was seen in both CD4+ and CD8+ blood T cells between baseline and week 6. Low levels of normalized T-cell clonal expansion were also shown by some nonresponding patients. Antigen specificity was not determined for the clonally expanded peripheral T cells. In partial responders in the 0.1-3.0 mg/kg groups, normalized peripheral clonal expansion was found to be among the lowest, especially among CD8+ T cells.

Patients with a history of autoimmune disease or receiving systemic immunosuppression were excluded from the trial. Peripheral blood for TCR sequencing was collected from all dose cohorts at baseline, on cycle 4 day 1, and on cycle 7 day 1. The samples were taken from a phase I, first-in-human, multicenter, open-label dose-escalation trial of ivuxolimab. Adults with locally advanced or metastatic head and neck squamous cell, hepatocellular, melanoma or renal cell carcinoma were enrolled in the trial. Before TCR sequencing, CD4+ and CD8+ T cells were separately sorted from peripheral blood. For sequencing of the TCRbeta CDR3 region, genomic DNA was extracted from the sorted cells. The immunoSEQ Assay was used to sequence the TCRbeta CDR3 regions. This immuneACCESS table, as held by TCRdb, lists in-frame sequences with V and J called but not all clones. Of the missing ones, under half trace to an unresolved V gene in checked studies; the others have no known cause. The sample table holds 58,000 or so clones, of which roughly nine tenths were seen once. The ten top clones hold more than 10% of the sample.

The CDR3 sequence holds 17 residues, the cysteine and phenylalanine included. Only the CDR3 DNA stays, 51 bases, in frame from base 1. Relative to germline, V is missing 0 bases and J is missing 5 bases, with 11 bases of the junction outside any gene match. The germline V gene sets CDR1 to SGHRS and CDR2 to YFSETQ. The chain is encoded by TRBV5-1 joined to TRBJ2-1; TRBD2 fits 7 bases in the junction. The sequence was collected from an adult with an advanced solid tumor such as melanoma, head and neck, liver or kidney cancer. This specimen was CD4+ or CD8+ T cells sorted from blood, taken in a trial of the OX40 agonist ivuxolimab. CDR3 sequence: CASSLAGPLAAHNEQFF. The DNA is as follows: TGCGCCAGCAGCTTGGCGGGCCCCCTAGCGGCTCACAATGAGCAGTTCTTC.